Listed below are T cell receptor beta chains from one sample, sequenced in a study of identifying expanded T cells in peripheral blood. Clones were read by immunoSEQ multiplex PCR, and TCRdb kept only the in-frame ones, dropping some. Among around 130,000 clones listed, approximately 86% were seen once. Material for sequencing was blood. The receptors here all came from a person between 18 and 75 years old in good health. CDR3s include the opening cysteine and the closing phenylalanine or tryptophan. Each record gives: D gene, V gene, J gene, clone size, CDR3 length, CDR3 DNA, CDR3 protein. The D gene is left open where the match is weak. For some rows the clone size is stated as once, few or many, or as a class when expanded; others skip it.

TRBD2	TRBV7-2	TRBJ2-1	-	15	TGTGCCAGCAGCCTACTAGCGGGGAGCCACAATGAGCAGTTCTTC	CASSLLAGSHNEQFF
-	TRBV7-9	TRBJ2-2	once	15	TGTGCCAGCAGCTCGAGGAGCGGGCGCACCGGGGAGCTGTTTTTT	CASSSRSGRTGELFF
TRBD1	TRBV6-5	TRBJ1-3	-	15	TGTGCCAGCACCCCAAGGAGGGGGCCGGGAAACACCATATATTTT	CASTPRRGPGNTIYF
-	TRBV25-1	TRBJ1-6	-	16	TGTGCCAGCAGTGAATCCAGGGGCACCAATAATTCACCCCTCCACTTT	CASSESRGTNNSPLHF
TRBD1	TRBV7-3	TRBJ1-3	-	18	TGTGCCAGCAGCTTAAATCCCGGGACAGGGGGCTCCATGGACACCATATATTTT	CASSLNPGTGGSMDTIYF
-	TRBV10-3	TRBJ2-2	-	15	TGTGCCATCAGTGATTTACAGGGGGGGACCGGGGAGCTGTTTTTT	CAISDLQGGTGELFF
TRBD1	TRBV29-1	TRBJ2-1	-	15	TGCAGCGTTGAAGAGCAGGACAGGGGGCTCAATGAGCAGTTCTTC	CSVEEQDRGLNEQFF
-	TRBV9	TRBJ2-1	-	14	TGTGCCAGCAGCGCGTCCGGGCTGCGGAATGAGCAGTTCTTC	CASSASGLRNEQFF
-	TRBV4-3	TRBJ2-2	once	13	TGCGCCAGCAGTCCTGGGGGGACCGGGGAGCTGTTTTTT	CASSPGGTGELFF
-	TRBV28	TRBJ1-5	-	17	TGTGCCAGCAGTACACAACTGGACACTTATAGCAATCAGCCCCAGCATTTT	CASSTQLDTYSNQPQHF
-	TRBV5-5	TRBJ2-7	-	15	TGTGCCAGCAGCTTATTTACGGCAGGCGGTAGCGAGCAGTACTTC	CASSLFTAGGSEQYF
TRBD2	TRBV28	TRBJ2-1	once	12	TGTGCCAGCAGTCTAGCGGGAGATGAGCAGTTCTTC	CASSLAGDEQFF
TRBD1	TRBV6-1	TRBJ1-3	-	14	TGTGCCAGCAGGCCGGACAGGGCGGGAAACACCATATATTTT	CASRPDRAGNTIYF
-	TRBV19	TRBJ1-1	-	13	TGTGCCTGCCGGGACATGAGAAACACTGAAGCTTTCTTT	CACRDMRNTEAFF
-	TRBV6-5	TRBJ1-1	-	15	TGTGCCAGCAGTTACAACCGGATTATGAACACTGAAGCTTTCTTT	CASSYNRIMNTEAFF
TRBD1	TRBV7-2	TRBJ1-2	-	13	TGTGCCAGCAGCTCGACAGGGGGGTATGGCTACACCTTC	CASSSTGGYGYTF
TRBD1	TRBV28	TRBJ1-4	-	19	TGTGCCAGCAGTTTAGGAGGGACAGTCCTAGCAGGTGGGCGGGAAAAACTGTTTTTT	CASSLGGTVLAGGREKLFF
TRBD1	TRBV9	TRBJ2-7	-	14	TGTGCCAGCAGCGACCGGGACAGGGTCCACGAGCAGTACTTC	CASSDRDRVHEQYF
TRBD2	TRBV6-5	TRBJ2-7	-	13	TGTGCCAGCCTGACTAGCGGGAGAGTCGAGCAGTACTTC	CASLTSGRVEQYF
-	TRBV27	TRBJ2-4	-	13	TGTGCCAGCAGTTTTGGAGCCAAAAACATTCAGTACTTC	CASSFGAKNIQYF
TRBD2	TRBV5-6	TRBJ2-1	-	19	TGTGCCAGCAGCCCAAAGCTTAGGCGGACTAGCGGGGACTACAATGAGCAGTTCTTC	CASSPKLRRTSGDYNEQFF
-	TRBV19	TRBJ1-1	-	15	TGTGCCAGTAGTATTTCAGGTGGGGTGAACACTGAAGCTTTCTTT	CASSISGGVNTEAFF
TRBD2	TRBV29-1	TRBJ2-3	-	15	TGCAGCGTTGATGGGCTAGCGGGGCACACAGATACGCAGTATTTT	CSVDGLAGHTDTQYF
-	TRBV5-1	TRBJ1-5	-	14	TGCGCCAGCAGCTTGGATAAGGGATCACAGCCCCAGCATTTT	CASSLDKGSQPQHF
TRBD1	TRBV4-1	TRBJ2-7	few	17	TGCGCCAGCAGCCAAGGGGTTTTAGGACAGGGAACGAGGGAGCAGTACTTC	CASSQGVLGQGTREQYF
TRBD1	TRBV2	TRBJ2-1	-	17	TGTGCCAGCAGTGATAAGGACTGGGGGACAGGAAGGAATGAGCAGTTCTTC	CASSDKDWGTGRNEQFF
-	TRBV19	TRBJ1-1	-	11	TGTGCCACCGGGGGGGTAACTGAAGCTTTCTTT	CATGGVTEAFF
TRBD2	TRBV7-2	TRBJ2-2	-	16	TGTGCCAGCAGCTTCGGGAGCGGGGGACACACCGGGGAGCTGTTTTTT	CASSFGSGGHTGELFF
TRBD1	TRBV10-2	TRBJ1-6	once	14	TGCGCCAGCAGGGGGACAGGGGGAAAATCACCCCTCCACTTT	CASRGTGGKSPLHF
TRBD1	TRBV14	TRBJ2-7	-	16	TGTGCCAGCAGCCAAGATCGAGGGGGCAGGACCTACGAGCAGTACTTC	CASSQDRGGRTYEQYF
-	TRBV2	TRBJ1-5	-	13	TGTGCCAGCAGTGAACAGGTCAATCAGCCCCAGCATTTT	CASSEQVNQPQHF
-	TRBV7-9	TRBJ1-4	-	13	TGTGCCAGCAGCCCTCCTACCGAAGAAAAACTGTTTTTT	CASSPPTEEKLFF
-	TRBV15	TRBJ2-1	-	15	TGTGCCACCAGCCCGTGGAAGACAGAGGACAATGAGCAGTTCTTC	CATSPWKTEDNEQFF
-	TRBV6-6	TRBJ1-2	-	13	TGTGCCAGCAGTTACTCCGGGGTGTTGGGCTACACCTTC	CASSYSGVLGYTF
-	TRBV27	TRBJ2-6	-	13	TGTGCCAGCAGTCCTACTGGGGCCAACGTCCTGACTTTC	CASSPTGANVLTF
-	TRBV19	TRBJ1-3	-	16	TGTGCCAGTAGTATGGCAGGGATCAGCTCTGGAAACACCATATATTTT	CASSMAGISSGNTIYF
TRBD1	TRBV5-6	TRBJ1-2	-	14	TGTGCCAGCCGAAGGGTAGGGGGCGACTATGGCTACACCTTC	CASRRVGGDYGYTF
-	TRBV18	TRBJ1-1	-	14	TGTGCCAGCTCACCAAGGATCTTAGGCACTGAAGCTTTCTTT	CASSPRILGTEAFF
-	TRBV13	TRBJ2-1	-	18	TGTGCCAGCAGCTTAGGCCTGGGGGCACGAAGCTCCTACAATGAGCAGTTCTTC	CASSLGLGARSSYNEQFF
TRBD2	TRBV29-1	TRBJ2-1	-	15	TGCAGCGTTGAGACTAGCGGGAGAGGTCGTAATGAGCAGTTCTTC	CSVETSGRGRNEQFF
TRBD1	TRBV5-4	TRBJ1-2	-	13	TGTGCCAGCAGGAAAGACAGGGGGAGGGGCTACACCTTC	CASRKDRGRGYTF
TRBD1	TRBV5-4	TRBJ1-4	-	14	TGTGCCAGCAGCCCGGACAGGGCTAATGAAAAACTGTTTTTT	CASSPDRANEKLFF
-	TRBV6-5	TRBJ2-1	-	15	TGTGCCAGCAGTCAAAACGTGTTAGCTTTGAATGAGCAGTTCTTC	CASSQNVLALNEQFF